Below, 29 T cell receptor beta chains from the same sample are listed, as sequenced in a study of cytomegalovirus exposure and HLA in healthy donors. The protocol was immunoSEQ multiplex PCR, while the TCRdb copy is restricted to in-frame clones and leaves out a portion. The sample has 200,000 to 250,000 clones; 80% to 90% are singletons. Sequencing was done on a sample of PBMCs. The receptors come from a woman younger than 30 in good health and CMV-seronegative.

Only one count was recorded for this clone. The V call is TRBV28, the J call TRBJ2-2; TRBD1 might be the D (5 bases). There are 13 residues in the CDR3. Per germline, CDR1 MDHEN and CDR2 SYDVKM. With 7 bases removed from V and 1 base from J, the gap between germline ends came to 7 bases. The CDR3 loop is CASIDRNTGELFF. The CDR3 DNA follows: TGTGCCAGCATTGACAGGAACACCGGGGAGCTGTTTTTT. The variable domain in full, completed from reference TRBV28 and TRBJ2-2, reads DVKVTQSSRYLVKRTGEKVFLECVQDMDHENMFWYRQDPGLGLRLIYFSYDVKMKEKGDIPEGYSVSREKKERFSLILESASTNQTSMYLCASIDRNTGELFFGEGSRLTVL.

V is TRBV5-4 and J is TRBJ2-4; the match to TRBD2 covers 11 bases. The CDR3 runs to 16 residues. Germline-derived CDR1 and CDR2 are SGHNT and YYREEE (reference sequence). V lost 1 base and J lost 6; bases outside the gene matches: 6. The CDR3 nucleotides are TGTGCCAGCAGCTTGCCGACCACTAGCGGGGGAAACATTCAGTACTTC. Translation: CASSLPTTSGGNIQYF. Filled out from reference TRBV5-4 and TRBJ2-4, the complete variable domain reads ETGVTQSPTHLIKTRGQQVTLRCSSQSGHNTVSWYQQALGQGPQFIFQYYREEENGRGNFPPRFSGLQFPNYSSELNVNALELDDSALYLCASSLPTTSGGNIQYFGAGTRLSVL.

J is TRBJ2-2 and V is TRBV6-1; D might be TRBD1 (5 bases). Germline V gene lookup returns CDR1 MNHNS and CDR2 SASEGT. This CDR3 contains 14 residues. Trimming removed 6 bases at V and 2 bases at J, with 10 bases between. CDR3 bases: TGTGCCAGCAGACAGGCAGCTAACACCGGGGAGCTGTTTTTT. Encoded protein: CASRQAANTGELFF.

The rearrangement links TRBV20-1 to TRBJ2-7; no clear D gene. Germline-derived CDR1 and CDR2 are DFQATT and SNEGSKA (reference sequence). V shed 2 bases and J shed 4 bases, with 6 bases lying between them. CDR3 length equals 11 residues. This chain's CDR3 is CSARIQYEQYF. CDR3 DNA: TGCAGTGCTAGAATACAGTACGAGCAGTACTTC.

This chain uses TRBV9 with TRBJ2-6; 8 nucleotides line up with TRBD1. This CDR3 is 18 amino acids long. V gave up 0 bases and J gave up 0 bases; unmatched junction bases: 5. Germline-derived CDR1 and CDR2 are SGDLS and YYNGEE. Here the CDR3 DNA reads TGTGCCAGCAGCGTAGCAGGGGGCTTTCGCTCTGGGGCCAACGTCCTGACTTTC. It translates to CASSVAGGFRSGANVLTF.

The chain links TRBV4-1 to TRBJ2-5; TRBD1 matches at 11 bases. Trimming cost V 5 bases and J 4 bases; bases outside gene matches: 6. From germline, CDR1 is MGHRA and CDR2 YSYEKL. The length of the CDR3 is 15 residues. The CDR3 nucleotides read TGCGCCAGCAGCTCCCGGGACAGGGGGAGAGAGACCCAGTACTTC. It encodes CASSSRDRGRETQYF.

The J gene is TRBJ1-2, the V gene TRBV4-1; 7 bases line up with TRBD1. This CDR3 is 15 amino acids long. The V gene's germline CDR1 is MGHRA and CDR2 YSYEKL. The trim removed 3 bases at V and 1 base at J, leaving 5 bases unmatched. CDR3 DNA sequence: TGCGCCAGCAGCCAGACGGGACAGAGTAACTATGGCTACACCTTC. It translates to CASSQTGQSNYGYTF.

The gene calls are TRBV28 and TRBJ2-7; TRBD1 agrees at 10 bases. V lost 5 bases to trimming and J lost 5 bases; unmatched junction nucleotides: 9. This CDR3 is 15 amino acids long. Germline-derived CDR1 and CDR2 are MDHEN and SYDVKM. CDR3 region: CASSPPGTGANEQYF. CDR3 DNA: TGTGCCAGCAGTCCTCCCGGGACAGGGGCCAACGAGCAGTACTTC.

The rearrangement uses TRBV15 and TRBJ1-4; 7 bases are a match to TRBD1. This CDR3 region has 16 residues. Trimming cost V 0 bases and J 6 bases; bases outside gene matches: 7. Germline loops: CDR1 LNHNV, CDR2 YYDKDF (reference sequence). The CDR3 DNA reads TGTGCCACCAGCAGAGATTTGAAAGGGGGCGATGAAAAACTGTTTTTT. Its translation: CATSRDLKGGDEKLFF.

The J gene is TRBJ2-5, the V gene TRBV2; TRBD1 aligns across 7 bases. Germline V gene lookup returns CDR1 SNHLY and CDR2 FYNNEI. V lost 4 bases, J lost 5 bases, and 7 bases stayed unmatched. The CDR3 is 14 amino acids. In DNA form, the CDR3 reads TGTGCCAGCAGTGGTCAGGGGGTCCGGGAGACCCAGTACTTC. Residues: CASSGQGVRETQYF.

The gene calls are TRBV25-1 and TRBJ1-1; D not certain. This CDR3 has 12 residues. CDR1 and CDR2 (germline): MGHDK, SYGVNS. CDR3 nucleotide sequence: TGTGCTCCGCCAGGCATGAACACTGAAGCTTTCTTT. It specifies CAPPGMNTEAFF.

The chain joins TRBV9 to TRBJ2-7; D is uncertain. The V end lost 0 bases, the J end lost 8 bases, and 15 bases lay between the germline ends. CDR1 is SGDLS and CDR2 is YYNGEE in the germline V gene. There are 14 residues in the CDR3. The CDR3 DNA sequence: TGTGCCAGCAGCGTAGGACCGACTCCTACGCAGCAGTACTTC. It is translated as CASSVGPTPTQQYF.

The chain uses TRBV7-9 and TRBJ2-2; TRBD2 matches at 10 bases. The CDR3 runs to 13 residues. V trimming: 5 bases; J trimming: 8 bases; junction bases outside the gene matches: 2. CDR1 and CDR2 from the germline V gene are SEHNR and FQNEAQ (reference sequence). CDR3 region: CASSQGLAGELFF. In DNA, the CDR3 is TGTGCCAGCAGCCAGGGACTAGCGGGGGAGCTGTTTTTT. Full variable domain (missing parts from reference TRBV7-9 and TRBJ2-2): DTGVSQNPRHKITKRGQNVTFRCDPISEHNRLYWYRQTLGQGPEFLTYFQNEAQLEKSRLLSDRFSAERPKGSFSTLEIQRTEQGDSAMYLCASSQGLAGELFFGEGSRLTVL.

This chain links TRBV27 with TRBJ2-3, with 7 bases matching TRBD2. The V gene end was trimmed by 7 bases and the J gene end by 7 bases; junction bases not matched to a gene: 17. The CDR3 runs 16 residues. CDR1 is MNHEY and CDR2 is SMNVEV in the germline V gene (reference sequence). The CDR3 nucleotides read TGTGCCAGCAAAGACTCCAGCGGGATCCCCCCCCATACGCAGTATTTT. Translated: CASKDSSGIPPHTQYF.

Here the CDR3 DNA reads TGTGCCAGCACCTCCCGGACATTAACATATATGAACACTGAAGCTTTCTTT. Translated: CASTSRTLTYMNTEAFF. This chain joins TRBV5-6 and TRBJ1-1; weak D call: TRBD1 (5 bases). Germline assignment: CDR1 SGHDT and CDR2 YYEEEE. V lost 6 bases to trimming and J lost 0 bases, with 21 bases between them. The CDR3 loop spans 17 amino acids.

The rearrangement joins TRBV7-6 to TRBJ1-4; TRBD1 matches at 7 bases. The germline gives CDR1 SGHVS, CDR2 FNYEAQ. The ends lost 1 base at V and 4 bases at J; junction bases unmatched: 12. The CDR3 runs to 18 residues. CDR3 in amino acids: CASSLGTTGSADNEKLFF. As DNA, the CDR3 is TGTGCCAGCAGCTTAGGAACGACAGGGTCCGCCGATAATGAAAAACTGTTTTTT.

The rearrangement links TRBV27 to TRBJ2-1, with 8 bases fitting TRBD2. CDR1 MNHEY and CDR2 SMNVEV come from the germline V gene (reference sequence). CDR3 length: 15 amino acids. The V segment lost 2 bases and the J segment 0 bases; nucleotides outside the gene matches: 0. CDR3 in DNA: TGTGCCAGCAGTTTAAGCGGGGGCTCCTACAATGAGCAGTTCTTC. It codes for CASSLSGGSYNEQFF.

The genes are TRBV15 and TRBJ1-2, with 7 bases aligning to TRBD1. The CDR3 runs to 15 residues. The V gene end was trimmed by 0 bases and the J gene end by 6 bases; junction bases not matched to a gene: 7. In germline, CDR1 is LNHNV, CDR2 YYDKDF (reference sequence). The CDR3 protein is CATSRDLAGTDGYTF. The CDR3 DNA is TGTGCCACCAGCAGAGATTTGGCGGGGACAGATGGCTACACCTTC.

CDR3 loop: CSARSGLGGELFF. CDR3 DNA sequence: TGCAGCGCCCGAAGCGGGTTAGGCGGGGAGCTGTTTTTT. The chain is built from TRBV29-1 and TRBJ2-2, with D tentatively TRBD2 (6 bases). In germline, CDR1 is SQVTM, CDR2 ANQGSEA. The CDR3 is made up of 13 amino acids. The germline V and J ends were trimmed by 7 bases and 7 bases, with 16 bases remaining between them.

This clone was counted between two and nine times. At one end the junction does not follow the germline gene, possibly because of a read error. The gene calls are TRBV13 and TRBJ1-2, with D possibly TRBD1 on 5 matching bases. The germline V gene has CDR1 PRHDT and CDR2 FYEKMQ (reference sequence). The CDR3 covers 9 residues. CDR3: CASLQGLPF. The CDR3 coding sequence is TGTGCCAGCCTCCAGGGATTACCCTTC.

The chain links TRBV7-9 to TRBJ2-1, with no clear D. This CDR3 is 12 amino acids long. Germline loops: CDR1 SEHNR, CDR2 FQNEAQ (reference sequence). Trimming stripped 8 bases from V and 4 bases from J, with 9 bases between. The chain's CDR3 is CASHYEYNEQFF. The CDR3 coding sequence is TGTGCCAGCCATTACGAGTACAATGAGCAGTTCTTC.

The chain is built from TRBV5-6 and TRBJ2-7; D perhaps matches TRBD1 (6 bases). From germline, CDR1 is SGHDT and CDR2 YYEEEE. The CDR3 covers 16 residues. V lost 5 bases, J lost 3 bases, and 21 bases lay in between. The chain's CDR3 is CASSPSLFRGSYEQYF. Here the CDR3 DNA reads TGTGCCAGCAGTCCAAGCTTATTCAGGGGCAGCTACGAGCAGTACTTC.

This clone was detected only a few times. The chain carries TRBV7-9 and TRBJ1-2; D might be TRBD1 (5 bases). The CDR3 is 16 residues long. V was shortened by 0 bases and J by 3 bases, with 14 bases between the two germline ends. Germline values: CDR1 SEHNR, CDR2 FQNEAQ (reference sequence). CDR3 DNA sequence: TGTGCCAGCAGCTTAGCGGACTTCGGGGGGTACTATGGCTACACCTTC. Residues: CASSLADFGGYYGYTF. Using reference TRBV7-9 and TRBJ1-2 for the parts outside the CDR3, the full variable domain is DTGVSQNPRHKITKRGQNVTFRCDPISEHNRLYWYRQTLGQGPEFLTYFQNEAQLEKSRLLSDRFSAERPKGSFSTLEIQRTEQGDSAMYLCASSLADFGGYYGYTFGSGTRLTVV.

In regard to this clone: The sample holds other DNA sequences that translate to the same CDR3. The V gene is TRBV2, the J gene TRBJ2-3, with 8 nucleotides matching TRBD2. CDR1 SNHLY and CDR2 FYNNEI come from the germline V gene. With V trimmed by 4 bases and J by 6 bases, 0 bases remained unmatched. This CDR3 region has 12 residues. CDR3 bases: TGTGCCAGCAGTGGACTAGCGGATACGCAGTATTTT. Encoded protein: CASSGLADTQYF.

The gene calls are TRBV27 and TRBJ2-1, with TRBD2 matching over 7 bases. Looked up from germline, CDR1 is MNHEY and CDR2 is SMNVEV (reference sequence). The CDR3 covers 15 residues. J gave up 6 bases and V 7 bases, and 12 bases lay outside the gene matches. CDR3 loop: CASNLRAGEGNEQFF. As DNA, the CDR3 is TGTGCCAGCAACCTCCGGGCGGGAGAGGGCAATGAGCAGTTCTTC.

The DNA of the CDR3 is TGTGCCAGCAGGCGGCGTTCCTCCTACAATGAGCAGTTCTTC. Its protein product is CASRRRSSYNEQFF. This chain connects TRBV28 to TRBJ2-1, with D uncertain. This CDR3 is 14 amino acids long. Germline-derived CDR1 and CDR2 are MDHEN and SYDVKM. The germline V and J ends were trimmed by 6 bases and 0 bases, with 9 bases remaining between them.

The chain is built from TRBV5-1 and TRBJ2-5, with a possible D match to TRBD1 (5 bases). V gave up 0 bases and J gave up 0 bases, with 9 bases separating them. Per germline, CDR1 SGHRS and CDR2 YFSETQ. This CDR3 has 15 residues. CDR3 sequence reads: CASSLAPGYQETQYF. The DNA for the CDR3 is TGCGCCAGCAGCTTGGCCCCAGGGTACCAAGAGACCCAGTACTTC. The full variable domain, in which reference TRBV5-1 and TRBJ2-5 provide the parts outside the CDR3, is KAGVTQTPRYLIKTRGQQVTLSCSPISGHRSVSWYQQTPGQGLQFLFEYFSETQRNKGNFPGRFSGRQFSNSRSEMNVSTLELGDSALYLCASSLAPGYQETQYFGPGTRLLVL.

This rearrangement joins TRBV7-9 to TRBJ2-2; TRBD2 might be the D (5 bases). V lost 1 base and J lost 4, with 13 bases in between. Germline V gene sequence: CDR1 SEHNR, CDR2 FQNEAQ (reference sequence). The CDR3 consists of 16 residues. This CDR3 is CASSLGVSGSTGELFF. Here the CDR3 DNA reads TGTGCCAGCAGCTTAGGTGTGTCGGGAAGCACCGGGGAGCTGTTTTTT.

This clone has more than one count but fewer than ten. The chain combines TRBV6-1 with TRBJ1-3; D call uncertain. This CDR3 comprises 14 residues. CDR1 and CDR2 (germline): MNHNS, SASEGT. V gave up 5 bases and J gave up 0 bases, with 8 bases separating them. The CDR3 spells CASSPSSSGNTIYF. The DNA of the CDR3 is TGTGCCAGCAGTCCTAGTAGCTCTGGAAACACCATATATTTT.